Reported below is one T cell receptor (beta chain). Its antigen remains unknown. This entry comes from a study of T cell responses to AZD1222 COVID-19 vaccine. Study details: The study pooled second doses at about 4 or about 12 weeks.

Study-level points and caveats: Unmutated variant regions are reportedly the target of nearly half of TCRs that are spike-specific.

Data came from immunoSEQ multiplex PCR; TCRdb stores just in-frame clones and leaves some out. The sample has 95,000 to 150,000 clones, roughly 93% seen once. This specimen consisted of peripheral blood, obtained on day 0 of AZD1222 vaccination. The sequence came from an adult in good health.

CDR3 sequence (DNA): TGTGCCAGCCGACCCGGGGGGAGCTCCTACAATGAGCAGTTCTTC. It yields the protein CASRPGGSSYNEQFF. The chain joins TRBV7-2 to TRBJ2-1, with 7 bases identical to TRBD2. This CDR3 contains 15 residues. Germline trimming cut 8 bases from V and 0 bases from J; bases unmatched to any gene: 7. CDR1 and CDR2 from the germline V gene are SGHTA and FQGNSA.